This T cell receptor beta chain was identified during a study of CD8 T cells in Susac syndrome. Sequencing targeted TCR beta in T cells from blood (CD8+ and CD4+). RNA totalling roughly 0.45 to 1 ug underwent reverse transcription with random hexamers. A multiplex approach, immunoSEQ multiplex PCR, amplified TCR beta CDR3 across 54 Vbeta and 13 Jbeta. TCRdb reprocessed the immunoSEQ multiplex PCR reads with MiXCR, giving one entry per CDR3 protein. The sample comprises tens of thousands of distinct CDR3 sequences, 93% of which are singletons, and about 0.14% rests with the top ten. Sequencing used CD4+ T cells from PBMCs. The TCR sequence derives from a human donor with Susac syndrome.

The CDR3 bases are TGCAGTGCACCCGGGACTAGCGAGTATACGCAGTATTTT. Protein: CSAPGTSEYTQYF. The chain has TRBV20-1 and TRBJ2-3, with 10 bases lining up with TRBD2. Germline CDR1 DFQATT, CDR2 SNEGSKA (reference sequence). Unmatched junction bases numbered 7, after V lost 6 bases and J lost 7 bases. CDR3 size: 13 residues.